These 2 T cell receptor beta chains came from one sample sequenced in a study of cytomegalovirus exposure and HLA in healthy donors. The repertoire was sequenced with immunoSEQ multiplex PCR; TCRdb's copy has only in-frame clones and lacks some. The profile shows more than 95,000 clones, approximately 94% of them singletons. The specimen sequenced was PBMCs. The source is a woman aged 18-30 years in good health and CMV-seronegative.

The chain employs TRBV28 and TRBJ1-5; D might be TRBD1 (5 bases). CDR1 MDHEN and CDR2 SYDVKM come from the germline V gene. The V end was cut by 5 bases, the J end by 1 base, with 15 bases between. The CDR3 covers 16 residues. Here the CDR3 DNA reads TGTGCCAGCAGTATCCCCCACCGACAGAGCAATCAGCCCCAGCATTTT. It codes for CASSIPHRQSNQPQHF.

The rearrangement uses TRBV2 and TRBJ1-1; D is unclear. The V gene lost 6 bases and the J gene lost 6 bases, with 11 bases spanning the gap. CDR1 and CDR2 (germline): SNHLY, FYNNEI. The CDR3 runs 12 residues. CDR3 sequence reads: CASRRWAAEAFF. CDR3 bases: TGTGCCAGCAGGAGATGGGCCGCTGAAGCTTTCTTT.